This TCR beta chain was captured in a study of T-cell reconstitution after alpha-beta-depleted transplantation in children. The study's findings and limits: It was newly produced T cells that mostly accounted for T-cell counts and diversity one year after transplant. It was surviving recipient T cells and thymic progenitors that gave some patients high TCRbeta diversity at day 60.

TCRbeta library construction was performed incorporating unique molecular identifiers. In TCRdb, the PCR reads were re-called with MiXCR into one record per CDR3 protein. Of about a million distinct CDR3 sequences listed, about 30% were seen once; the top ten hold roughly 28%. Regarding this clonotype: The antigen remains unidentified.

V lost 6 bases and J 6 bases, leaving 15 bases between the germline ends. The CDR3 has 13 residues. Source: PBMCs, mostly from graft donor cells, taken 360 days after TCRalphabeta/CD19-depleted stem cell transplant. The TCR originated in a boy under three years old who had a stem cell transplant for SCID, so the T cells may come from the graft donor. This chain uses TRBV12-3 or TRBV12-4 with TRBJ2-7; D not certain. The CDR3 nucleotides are TGTGCCAGCAGCCTGAACTTATCTACCGAGCAGTACTTC. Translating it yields CASSLNLSTEQYF.